This T cell receptor (beta chain) was identified in a study of OX40 agonist ivuxolimab in advanced cancers. Overall study findings and caveats: The specificity for antigen of the expanded peripheral T cells was not determined. Expanded clones were, on average, more numerous among CD8+ T cells than CD4+.

Sequenced by immunoSEQ multiplex PCR; TCRdb stores in-frame clones only, minus some. The repertoire has 65,000 to 80,000 clones, 75% to 90% of them found once; the top ten carry around 0.38%. Trimming left V 5 bases short and J 4 bases short, with 11 bases between. The CDR3 totals 13 residues. CDR1 is LNHDA and CDR2 is SQIVND in the germline V gene (reference sequence). In its sample, this clone was seen once. Its antigen is not known. The TCR comes from an adult with an advanced solid tumor such as melanoma, head and neck, liver or kidney cancer. This chain connects TRBV19 to TRBJ1-1; tentative D call: TRBD1 (6 bases). Source: CD4+ or CD8+ T cells sorted from blood, taken in a trial of the OX40 agonist ivuxolimab. The CDR3 spells CASSYSGATEAFF. CDR3 DNA: TGTGCCAGTAGTTATTCAGGGGCCACTGAAGCTTTCTTT. Variable domain in full (rest from reference TRBV19 and TRBJ1-1): DGGITQSPKYLFRKEGQNVTLSCEQNLNHDAMYWYRQDPGQGLRLIYYSQIVNDFQKGDIAEGYSVSREKKESFPLTVTSAQKNPTAFYLCASSYSGATEAFFGQGTRLTVV.